This T cell receptor beta chain was sequenced during a study of blood T cell repertoires in COVID-19. This clone has a handful of counts. The CDR3 spans 16 residues. Germline V gene lookup returns CDR1 SEHNR and CDR2 FQNEAQ (reference sequence). With 1 base clipped from V and 1 base from J, the junction kept 0 bases outside the gene matches. As originally analysed: Scientists estimated how many nucleated cells there were by amplifying reference gene primers. Sequenced by immunoSEQ multiplex PCR; TCRdb stores in-frame clones only, minus some. D and trimming come from the DNA, and the V and J calls and clone size come from that table. The data show under 170,000 clones, about nine tenths seen once.

This TCR derives from a woman between 55 and 75 years old with active or convalescent COVID-19. The genes are TRBV7-9 and TRBJ1-4; 10 bases line up with TRBD1. Sequencing was performed on peripheral blood. The CDR3 sequence: CASSLGDRGTNEKLFF. DNA for the CDR3: TGTGCCAGCAGCTTAGGGGACAGGGGAACTAATGAAAAACTGTTTTTT.